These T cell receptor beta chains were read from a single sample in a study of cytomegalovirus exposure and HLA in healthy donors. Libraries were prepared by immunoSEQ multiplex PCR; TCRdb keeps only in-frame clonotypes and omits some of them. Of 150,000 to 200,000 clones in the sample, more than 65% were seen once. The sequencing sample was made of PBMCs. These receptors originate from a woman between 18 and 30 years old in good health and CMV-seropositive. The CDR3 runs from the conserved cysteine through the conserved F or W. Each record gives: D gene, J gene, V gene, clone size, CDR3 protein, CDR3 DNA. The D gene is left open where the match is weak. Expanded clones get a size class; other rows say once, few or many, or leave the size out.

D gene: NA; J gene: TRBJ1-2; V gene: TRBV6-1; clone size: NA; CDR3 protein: CASSELNEYTDGYTF; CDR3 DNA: TGTGCCAGCAGTGAACTTAATGAGTATACGGATGGCTACACCTTC
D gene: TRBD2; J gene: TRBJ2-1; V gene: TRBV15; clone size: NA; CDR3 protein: CATSETSGGADEQFF; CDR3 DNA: TGTGCCACCAGCGAAACTAGCGGGGGGGCCGATGAGCAGTTCTTC
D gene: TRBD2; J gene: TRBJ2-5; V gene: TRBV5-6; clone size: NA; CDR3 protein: CASSFWTSAETQYF; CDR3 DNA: TGTGCCAGCAGCTTCTGGACTAGCGCGGAGACCCAGTACTTC
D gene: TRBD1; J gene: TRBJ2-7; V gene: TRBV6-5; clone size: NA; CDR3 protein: CASSGTAEQYF; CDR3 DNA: TGTGCCAGCAGTGGGACAGCCGAGCAGTACTTC
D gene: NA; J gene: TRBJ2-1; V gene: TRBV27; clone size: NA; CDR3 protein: CASSSGSSYNEQFF; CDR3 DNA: TGTGCCAGCAGTTCGGGGAGCTCCTACAATGAGCAGTTCTTC
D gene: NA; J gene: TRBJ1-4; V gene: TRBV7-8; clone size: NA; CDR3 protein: CASSLVGPSGKLFF; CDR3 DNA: TGTGCCAGCAGCTTAGTAGGTCCTTCAGGAAAACTGTTTTTT
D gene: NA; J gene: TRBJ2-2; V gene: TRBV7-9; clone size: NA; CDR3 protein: CASSLNARNTGELFF; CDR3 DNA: TGTGCCAGCAGCTTAAACGCCAGAAACACCGGGGAGCTGTTTTTT
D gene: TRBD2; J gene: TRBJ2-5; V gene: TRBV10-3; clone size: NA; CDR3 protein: CAISSGERETQYF; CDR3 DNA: TGTGCCATTTCTAGCGGGGAGAGAGAGACCCAGTACTTC
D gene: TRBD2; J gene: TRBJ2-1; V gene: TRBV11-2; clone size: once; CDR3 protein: CASSLAGGAYEQFF; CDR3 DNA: TGTGCCAGCAGCTTAGCGGGGGGGGCCTATGAGCAGTTCTTC
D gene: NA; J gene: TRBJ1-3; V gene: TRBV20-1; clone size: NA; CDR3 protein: CSAGGGGTIYF; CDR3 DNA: TGCAGTGCTGGGGGAGGGGGCACCATATATTTT
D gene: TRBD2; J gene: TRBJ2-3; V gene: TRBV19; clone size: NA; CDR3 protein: CASSWGRTSGAYTDTQYF; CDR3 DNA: TGTGCCAGTAGTTGGGGTCGGACTAGCGGGGCCTACACAGATACGCAGTATTTT
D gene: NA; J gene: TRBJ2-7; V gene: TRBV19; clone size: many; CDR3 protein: CASSIPGDLYEQYF; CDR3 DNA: TGTGCCAGTAGTATTCCAGGGGACCTCTACGAGCAGTACTTC
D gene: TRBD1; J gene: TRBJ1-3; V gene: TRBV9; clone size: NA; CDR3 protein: CASSWGTGGYGNTIYF; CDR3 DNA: TGTGCCAGCAGCTGGGGGACAGGGGGCTATGGAAACACCATATATTTT
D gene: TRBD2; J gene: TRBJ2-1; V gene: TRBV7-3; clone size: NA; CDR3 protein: CASSLGRTSGASSYNEQFF; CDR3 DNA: TGTGCCAGCAGCTTAGGGAGGACTAGCGGGGCGAGCTCCTACAATGAGCAGTTCTTC
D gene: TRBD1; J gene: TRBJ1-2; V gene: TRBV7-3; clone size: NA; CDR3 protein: CASSSRQGPRSFGYTF; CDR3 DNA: TGTGCCAGCAGCTCCCGACAGGGTCCACGGTCTTTTGGCTACACCTTC
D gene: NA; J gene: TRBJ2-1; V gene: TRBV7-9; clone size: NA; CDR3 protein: CASSLAGGNEQFF; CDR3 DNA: TGTGCCAGCAGCTTAGCAGGGGGCAATGAGCAGTTCTTC
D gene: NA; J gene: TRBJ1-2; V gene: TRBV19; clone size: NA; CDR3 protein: CASSSGDLNYGYTF; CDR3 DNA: TGTGCCAGTAGTTCGGGGGACCTTAACTATGGCTACACCTTC
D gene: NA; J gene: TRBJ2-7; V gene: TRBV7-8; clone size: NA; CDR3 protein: CASSPEEGAQVYEQYF; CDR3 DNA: TGTGCCAGCAGCCCCGAGGAGGGGGCGCAAGTCTACGAGCAGTACTTC
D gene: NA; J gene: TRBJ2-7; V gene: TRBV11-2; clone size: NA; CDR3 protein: CASSLGVGYEQYF; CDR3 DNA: TGTGCCAGCAGCTTAGGGGTCGGGTACGAGCAGTACTTC
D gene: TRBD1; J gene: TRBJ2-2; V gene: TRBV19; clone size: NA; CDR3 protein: CASSSTGVGTGELFF; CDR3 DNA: TGTGCCAGTAGCTCGACAGGGGTAGGGACCGGGGAGCTGTTTTTT
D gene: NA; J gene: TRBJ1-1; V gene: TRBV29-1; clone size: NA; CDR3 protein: CSVDTSGLGTEAFF; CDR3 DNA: TGCAGCGTTGACACGTCAGGGCTGGGCACTGAAGCTTTCTTT
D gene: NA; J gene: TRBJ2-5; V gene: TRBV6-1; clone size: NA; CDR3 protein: CASTQTGTQYF; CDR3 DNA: TGTGCCAGCACCCAAACCGGGACCCAGTACTTC
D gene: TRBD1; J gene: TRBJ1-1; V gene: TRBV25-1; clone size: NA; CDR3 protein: CASSEYPDREAFF; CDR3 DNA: TGTGCCAGCAGTGAATACCCGGACAGGGAAGCTTTCTTT